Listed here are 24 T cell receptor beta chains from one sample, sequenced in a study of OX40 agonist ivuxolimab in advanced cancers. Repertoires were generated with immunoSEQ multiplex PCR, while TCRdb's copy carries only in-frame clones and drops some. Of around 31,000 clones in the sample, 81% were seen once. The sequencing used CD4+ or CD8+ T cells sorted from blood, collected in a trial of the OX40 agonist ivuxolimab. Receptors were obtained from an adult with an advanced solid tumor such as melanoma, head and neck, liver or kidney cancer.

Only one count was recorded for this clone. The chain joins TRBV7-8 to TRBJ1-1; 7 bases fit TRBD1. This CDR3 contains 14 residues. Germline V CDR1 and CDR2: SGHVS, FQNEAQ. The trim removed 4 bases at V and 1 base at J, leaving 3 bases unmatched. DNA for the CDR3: TGTGCCAGCAGCTCGGGACAGCCGAACACTGAAGCTTTCTTT. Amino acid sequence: CASSSGQPNTEAFF.

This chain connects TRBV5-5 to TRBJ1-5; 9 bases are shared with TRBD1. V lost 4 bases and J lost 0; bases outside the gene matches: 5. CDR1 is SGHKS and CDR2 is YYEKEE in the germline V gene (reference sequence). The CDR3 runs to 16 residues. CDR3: CASSRDRANSNQPQHF. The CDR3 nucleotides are TGTGCCAGCAGCCGGGACAGGGCAAATAGCAATCAGCCCCAGCATTTT.

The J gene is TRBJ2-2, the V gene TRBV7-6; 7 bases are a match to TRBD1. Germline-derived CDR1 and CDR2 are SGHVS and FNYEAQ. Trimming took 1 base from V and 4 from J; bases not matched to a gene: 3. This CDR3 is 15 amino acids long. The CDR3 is CASSLGTGTTGELFF. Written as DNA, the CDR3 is TGTGCCAGCAGCTTAGGGACAGGTACCACCGGGGAGCTGTTTTTT.

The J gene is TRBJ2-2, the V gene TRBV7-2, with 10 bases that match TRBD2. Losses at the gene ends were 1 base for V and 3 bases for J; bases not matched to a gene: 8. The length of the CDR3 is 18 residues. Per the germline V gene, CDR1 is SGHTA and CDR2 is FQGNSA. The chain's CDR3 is CASSLGRAGGPDTGELFF. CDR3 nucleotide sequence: TGTGCCAGCAGCTTAGGGAGAGCGGGAGGGCCGGACACCGGGGAGCTGTTTTTT.

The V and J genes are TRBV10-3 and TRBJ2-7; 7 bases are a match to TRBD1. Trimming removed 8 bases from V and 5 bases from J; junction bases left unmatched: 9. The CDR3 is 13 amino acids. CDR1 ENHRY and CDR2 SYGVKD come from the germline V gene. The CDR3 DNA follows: TGTGCCATCGCGGGTCAGGGGGTCCACGAGCAGTACTTC. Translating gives CAIAGQGVHEQYF.

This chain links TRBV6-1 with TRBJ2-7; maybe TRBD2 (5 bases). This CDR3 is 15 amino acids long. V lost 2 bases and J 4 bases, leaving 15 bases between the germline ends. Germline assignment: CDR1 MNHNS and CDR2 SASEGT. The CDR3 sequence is CASSESGFWDYEQYF. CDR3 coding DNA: TGTGCCAGCAGTGAATCGGGGTTCTGGGATTACGAGCAGTACTTC.

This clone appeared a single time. The CDR3 nucleotides are TGCAGCGTTGGGGCAGGATACACTGAAGCTTTCTTT. This sequence encodes CSVGAGYTEAFF. V is TRBV29-1 and J is TRBJ1-1; no clear D gene. Germline loops: CDR1 SQVTM, CDR2 ANQGSEA. Trimming removed 4 bases from V and 3 bases from J, with 9 bases in between. CDR3 length: 12 residues.

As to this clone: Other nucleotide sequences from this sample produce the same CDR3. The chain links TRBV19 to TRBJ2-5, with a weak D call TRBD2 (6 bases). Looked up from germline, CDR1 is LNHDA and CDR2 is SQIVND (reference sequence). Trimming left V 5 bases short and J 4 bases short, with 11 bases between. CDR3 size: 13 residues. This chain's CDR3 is CASSGTRGETQYF. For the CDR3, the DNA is TGTGCCAGTAGTGGGACTCGCGGAGAGACCCAGTACTTC.

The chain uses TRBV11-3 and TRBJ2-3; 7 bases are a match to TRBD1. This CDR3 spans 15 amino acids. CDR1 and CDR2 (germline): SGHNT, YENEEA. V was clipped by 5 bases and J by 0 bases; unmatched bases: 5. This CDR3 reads CASSHGTASTDTQYF. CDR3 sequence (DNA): TGTGCCAGCAGCCACGGGACAGCTAGCACAGATACGCAGTATTTT.

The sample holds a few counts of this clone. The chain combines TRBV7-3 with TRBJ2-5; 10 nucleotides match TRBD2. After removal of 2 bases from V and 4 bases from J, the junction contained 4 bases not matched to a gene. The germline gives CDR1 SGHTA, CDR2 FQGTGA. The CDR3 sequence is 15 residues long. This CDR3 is CASSLLGLATETQYF. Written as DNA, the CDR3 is TGTGCCAGCAGCTTATTGGGACTAGCGACAGAGACCCAGTACTTC.

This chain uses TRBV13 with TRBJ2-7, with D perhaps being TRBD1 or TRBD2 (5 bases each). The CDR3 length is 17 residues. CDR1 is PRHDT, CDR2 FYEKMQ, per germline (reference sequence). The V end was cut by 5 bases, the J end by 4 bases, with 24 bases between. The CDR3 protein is CASSPGTGRGGGYEQYF. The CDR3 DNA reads TGTGCCAGCAGCCCGGGAACGGGACGGGGTGGCGGGTACGAGCAGTACTTC.

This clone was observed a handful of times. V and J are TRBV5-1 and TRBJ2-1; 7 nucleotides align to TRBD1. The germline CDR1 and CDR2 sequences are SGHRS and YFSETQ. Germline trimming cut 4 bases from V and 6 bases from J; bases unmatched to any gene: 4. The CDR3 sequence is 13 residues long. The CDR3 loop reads CASSRTGANEQFF. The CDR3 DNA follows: TGCGCCAGCAGCAGGACAGGTGCCAATGAGCAGTTCTTC.

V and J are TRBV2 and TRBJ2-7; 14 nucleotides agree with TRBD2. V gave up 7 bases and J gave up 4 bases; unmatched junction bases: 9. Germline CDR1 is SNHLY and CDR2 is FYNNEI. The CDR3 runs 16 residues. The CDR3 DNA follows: TGTGCCAGCAAGGCCCAGACTAGCGGGAGGGGGTACGAGCAGTACTTC. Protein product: CASKAQTSGRGYEQYF.

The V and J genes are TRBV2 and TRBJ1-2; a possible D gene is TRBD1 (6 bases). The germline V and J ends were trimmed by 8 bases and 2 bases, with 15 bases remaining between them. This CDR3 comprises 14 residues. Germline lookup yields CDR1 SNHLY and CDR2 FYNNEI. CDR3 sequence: CASGWTVPNYGYTF. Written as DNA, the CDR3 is TGTGCCAGCGGTTGGACAGTACCAAACTATGGCTACACCTTC.

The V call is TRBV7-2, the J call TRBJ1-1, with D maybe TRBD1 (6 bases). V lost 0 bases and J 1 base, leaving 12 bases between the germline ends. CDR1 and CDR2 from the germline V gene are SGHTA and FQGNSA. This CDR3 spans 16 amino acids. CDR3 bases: TGTGCCAGCAGCTTAGCGGTGACAGGAGGGAACACTGAAGCTTTCTTT. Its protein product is CASSLAVTGGNTEAFF.

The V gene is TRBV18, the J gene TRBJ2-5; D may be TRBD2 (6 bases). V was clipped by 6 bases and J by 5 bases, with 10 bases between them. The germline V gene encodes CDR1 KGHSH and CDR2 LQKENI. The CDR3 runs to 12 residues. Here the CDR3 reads CASSSRGETQYF. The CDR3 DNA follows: TGTGCCAGCTCCTCCCGGGGGGAGACCCAGTACTTC.

Written as DNA, the CDR3 is TGTGCCAGCAGCCGGGACAGGGACGATGGCTACACCTTC. This sequence encodes CASSRDRDDGYTF. V and J are TRBV11-2 and TRBJ1-2; 9 positions match TRBD1. The V gene's germline CDR1 is SGHAT and CDR2 FQNNGV. The CDR3 loop spans 13 amino acids. V dropped 5 bases and J dropped 6; count of bases not matched to a gene: 4.

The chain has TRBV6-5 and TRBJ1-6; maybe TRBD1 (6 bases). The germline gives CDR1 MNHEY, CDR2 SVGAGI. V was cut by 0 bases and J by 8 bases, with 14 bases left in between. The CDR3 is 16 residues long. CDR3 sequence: CASSYSIAQGDSPLHF. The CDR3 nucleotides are TGTGCCAGCAGTTACTCGATAGCACAGGGCGATTCACCCCTCCACTTT.

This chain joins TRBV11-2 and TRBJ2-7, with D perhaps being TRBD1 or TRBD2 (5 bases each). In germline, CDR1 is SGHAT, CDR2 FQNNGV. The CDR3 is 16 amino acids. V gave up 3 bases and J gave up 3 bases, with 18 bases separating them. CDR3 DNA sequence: TGTGCCAGCAGCTTTCTTCAGGGACGGAGTCGCTACGAGCAGTACTTC. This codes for CASSFLQGRSRYEQYF. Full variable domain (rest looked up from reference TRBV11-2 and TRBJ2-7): EAGVAQSPRYKIIEKRQSVAFWCNPISGHATLYWYQQILGQGPKLLIQFQNNGVVDDSQLPKDRFSAERLKGVDSTLKIQPAKLEDSAVYLCASSFLQGRSRYEQYFGPGTRLTVT.

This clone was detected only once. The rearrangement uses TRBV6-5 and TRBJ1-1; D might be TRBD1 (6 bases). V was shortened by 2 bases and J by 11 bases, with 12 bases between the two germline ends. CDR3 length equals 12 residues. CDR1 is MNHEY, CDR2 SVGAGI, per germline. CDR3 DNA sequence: TGTGCCAGCAGTTACAGGGGGGGCTGGGCTTTCTTT. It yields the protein CASSYRGGWAFF.

CDR3 region: CASFGLGGAEQYF. CDR3 sequence (DNA): TGTGCCAGCTTTGGGCTAGGGGGAGCGGAGCAGTACTTC. The gene calls are TRBV7-2 and TRBJ2-7; D possibly corresponds to TRBD1 (6 bases). Per germline, CDR1 SGHTA and CDR2 FQGNSA. V was clipped by 8 bases and J by 7 bases, with 18 bases between them. This CDR3 region has 13 residues.

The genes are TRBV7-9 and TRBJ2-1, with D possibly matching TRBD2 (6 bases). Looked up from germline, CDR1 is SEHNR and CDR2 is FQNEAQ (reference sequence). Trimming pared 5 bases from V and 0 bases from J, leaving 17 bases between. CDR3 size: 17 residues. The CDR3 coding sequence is TGTGCCAGCAGCCTGCCACTAGCTCCGAGCTCCTACAATGAGCAGTTCTTC. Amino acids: CASSLPLAPSSYNEQFF.

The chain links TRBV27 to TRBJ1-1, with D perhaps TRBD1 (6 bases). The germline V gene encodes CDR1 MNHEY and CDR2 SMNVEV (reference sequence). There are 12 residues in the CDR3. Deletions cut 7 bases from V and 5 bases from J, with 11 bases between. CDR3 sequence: CASNGRGTEAFF. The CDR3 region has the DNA TGTGCCAGCAATGGTAGGGGGACTGAAGCTTTCTTT.

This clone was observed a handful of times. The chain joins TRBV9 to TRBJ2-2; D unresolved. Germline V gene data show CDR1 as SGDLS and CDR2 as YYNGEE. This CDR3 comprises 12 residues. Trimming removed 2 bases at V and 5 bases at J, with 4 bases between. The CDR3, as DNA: TGTGCCAGCAGCGTGCAGACCGGGGAGCTGTTTTTT. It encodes CASSVQTGELFF.